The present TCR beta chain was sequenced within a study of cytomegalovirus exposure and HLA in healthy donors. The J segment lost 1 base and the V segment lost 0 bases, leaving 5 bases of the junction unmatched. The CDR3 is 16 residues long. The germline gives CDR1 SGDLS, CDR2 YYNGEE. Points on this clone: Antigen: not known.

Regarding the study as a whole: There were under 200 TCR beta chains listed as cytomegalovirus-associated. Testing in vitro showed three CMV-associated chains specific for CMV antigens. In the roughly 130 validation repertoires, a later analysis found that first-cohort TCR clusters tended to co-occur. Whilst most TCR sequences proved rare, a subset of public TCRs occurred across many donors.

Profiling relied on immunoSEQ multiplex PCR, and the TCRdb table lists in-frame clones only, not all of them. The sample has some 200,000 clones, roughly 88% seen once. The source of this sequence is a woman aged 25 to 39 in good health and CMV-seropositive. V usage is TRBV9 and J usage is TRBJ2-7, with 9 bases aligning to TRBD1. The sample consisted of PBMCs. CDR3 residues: CASSVGTGGFSYEQYF. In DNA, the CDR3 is TGTGCCAGCAGCGTAGGCACAGGGGGCTTTTCCTACGAGCAGTACTTC.